This TCR beta chain is from a study of OX40 agonist ivuxolimab in advanced cancers. Findings of the study overall: No determination was made of the antigen specificity of the expanded peripheral T cells.

For this clone: Antigen: not known.

The CDR3 totals 16 residues. Germline V CDR1 and CDR2: SGHTA, FQGNSA. V gave up 1 base and J gave up 0 bases, with 10 bases separating them. Libraries were prepared by immunoSEQ multiplex PCR; TCRdb keeps only in-frame clonotypes and omits some of them. The sample has approximately 77,000 clones; approximately 95% are singletons. Material: CD4+ or CD8+ T cells sorted from blood, obtained in a trial of the OX40 agonist ivuxolimab. This receptor was taken from an adult with an advanced solid tumor such as melanoma, head and neck, liver or kidney cancer. The chain recombines TRBV7-2 with TRBJ1-5; D is unclear. Here the CDR3 reads CASSLDGPYSNQPQHF. DNA of the CDR3: TGTGCCAGCAGCTTAGATGGACCTTATAGCAATCAGCCCCAGCATTTT.